A single sample gave rise to the 21 T cell receptor beta chains below, sequenced in a study of blood T cell repertoires in COVID-19 (dated by TCRdb to about 2020). Library generation was performed with the immunoSEQ multiplex PCR assay. TCRdb holds this immuneACCESS table with in-frame rearrangements only. Some clones are missing; in checked studies, unresolved V genes explain under half, and the rest has no known cause. This sample is represented by about 230,000 clones; approximately 88% of them were singletons. 25% to 35% of the sample comes from the top ten. The sequenced sample was peripheral blood. The receptors shown here come from a man aged 40-50 years with acute or convalescent COVID-19.

The rearrangement uses TRBV20-1 and TRBJ1-6; D call uncertain. CDR1 and CDR2 from the germline V gene are DFQATT and SNEGSKA (reference sequence). This CDR3 has 11 residues. The V and J ends lost 8 bases and 8 bases respectively, with 10 bases between them. DNA for the CDR3: TGCAGTACCATGAGGGATTCACCCCTCCACTTT. Amino acids: CSTMRDSPLHF.

Worth noting for this clone: In the same sample, other DNA sequences code for this CDR3. This chain uses TRBV11-3 with TRBJ2-7; 9 positions match TRBD1. The ends lost 4 bases at V and 3 bases at J; junction bases unmatched: 4. Germline assignment: CDR1 SGHNT and CDR2 YENEEA. The CDR3 is 14 residues long. CDR3 amino acids: CASSSGTGNYEQYF. The DNA of the CDR3 is TGTGCCAGCAGCTCGGGGACAGGGAACTACGAGCAGTACTTC.

DNA of the CDR3: TGCGCCAGCAGCCAAGATCAGTTAAGTTACAATGAGCAGTTCTTC. It codes for CASSQDQLSYNEQFF. The chain is built from TRBV4-3 and TRBJ2-1; unclear D gene. The CDR3 has 15 residues. V lost 0 bases and J 4 bases, leaving 10 bases between the germline ends. Germline CDR1 is LGHNA and CDR2 is YSLEER.

The gene calls are TRBV4-2 and TRBJ1-6; a possible D gene is TRBD1 (6 bases). V was clipped by 4 bases and J by 9 bases, with 25 bases between them. Germline loops: CDR1 LGHNA, CDR2 YNFKEQ. The CDR3 sequence is 18 residues long. This CDR3 reads CASSPGTQVLLSGSPLHF. The CDR3 bases are TGTGCCAGCAGCCCCGGGACACAGGTCCTTCTATCTGGTTCACCCCTCCACTTT.

V gene TRBV4-1 combines with J gene TRBJ1-1, with 7 bases identical to TRBD1. V lost 3 bases, J lost 7 bases, and 11 bases stayed unmatched. The CDR3 spans 15 residues. Germline lookup yields CDR1 MGHRA and CDR2 YSYEKL. CDR3 coding DNA: TGCGCCAGCAGCCATCTTGGACAGGCTACCATTGAAGCTTTCTTT. Its translation: CASSHLGQATIEAFF.

This sequence joins TRBV6-5 and TRBJ2-3, with 7 nucleotides matching TRBD1. V gave up 6 bases and J gave up 5 bases; unmatched junction bases: 11. Germline V lookup: CDR1 MNHEY, CDR2 SVGAGI. CDR3 length: 15 residues. The CDR3 here is CASRQQGPTQDTQYF. CDR3 sequence (DNA): TGTGCCAGCAGACAACAGGGGCCGACACAAGATACGCAGTATTTT.

The chain combines TRBV5-1 with TRBJ1-1; TRBD1 is a possible D gene (5 bases). Germline assignment: CDR1 SGHRS and CDR2 YFSETQ. This CDR3 comprises 13 residues. Trimming took off 2 bases at V and 5 bases at J, with 10 bases between the two ends. DNA of the CDR3: TGCGCCAGCAGCTTTGAGGGGAGGACTGAAGCTTTCTTT. Protein sequence: CASSFEGRTEAFF.

This chain uses TRBV27 with TRBJ1-3; 7 bases match TRBD1. This CDR3 is 16 amino acids long. Germline trimming cut 5 bases from V and 6 bases from J; bases unmatched to any gene: 13. Germline assignment: CDR1 MNHEY and CDR2 SMNVEV (reference sequence). Here the CDR3 DNA reads TGTGCCAGCAGTCTCAACCAGGGACAGATGGTAAACACCATATATTTT. This gives the protein CASSLNQGQMVNTIYF.

The V gene is TRBV19, the J gene TRBJ2-3, with TRBD2 matching over 8 bases. CDR3 length: 14 residues. In germline, CDR1 is LNHDA, CDR2 SQIVND (reference sequence). Unmatched junction bases numbered 9, after V lost 3 bases and J lost 10 bases. CDR3 protein: CASSMASGAGAQYF. CDR3 nucleotides: TGTGCCAGTAGTATGGCGTCGGGAGCGGGGGCGCAGTATTTT.

This sequence joins TRBV4-3 and TRBJ2-7; the D gene is possibly TRBD1 (6 bases). Germline CDR1 reads LGHNA; CDR2 reads YSLEER. V shed 0 bases and J shed 3 bases, with 9 bases lying between them. The CDR3 totals 14 residues. This CDR3 is CASSQDNRDYEQYF. The CDR3 DNA follows: TGCGCCAGCAGCCAAGATAACAGGGACTACGAGCAGTACTTC.

The chain joins TRBV3-1 (or the pseudogene TRBV3-2) to TRBJ1-1; no firm D call. The germline gives CDR1 LGHDT, CDR2 YNNKEL (reference sequence). V was pared by 4 bases and J by 2 bases, with 8 bases between. CDR3 length equals 13 residues. This CDR3 is CASSPRSNTEAFF. The CDR3 nucleotides read TGTGCCAGCAGCCCTCGGAGTAACACTGAAGCTTTCTTT.

This clone was seen once. The V gene is TRBV7-6, the J gene TRBJ2-1; 8 bases fit TRBD2. The CDR3 extends over 14 amino acids. With V trimmed by 6 bases and J by 8 bases, 9 bases remained unmatched. Germline CDR1 reads SGHVS; CDR2 reads FNYEAQ. CDR3 protein: CASRAGTRRDEQFF. In DNA form, the CDR3 reads TGTGCCAGCAGGGCCGGGACTAGGCGGGATGAGCAGTTCTTC.

The genes are TRBV6-5 and TRBJ1-1, with D maybe TRBD1 (6 bases). This CDR3 has 13 residues. Germline values: CDR1 MNHEY, CDR2 SVGAGI. Trimming stripped 5 bases from V and 1 base from J, with 8 bases between. CDR3 sequence reads: CASSNRENTEAFF. In DNA, the CDR3 is TGTGCCAGCAGTAACAGGGAGAACACTGAAGCTTTCTTT.

The genes are TRBV19 and TRBJ1-1; D not resolved. Trimming pared 3 bases from V and 3 bases from J, leaving 11 bases between. The CDR3 sequence is 14 residues long. Per the germline V gene, CDR1 is LNHDA and CDR2 is SQIVND (reference sequence). The CDR3 sequence: CASSMAGFDTEAFF. The CDR3 DNA reads TGTGCCAGTAGTATGGCGGGATTTGACACTGAAGCTTTCTTT. Together with reference TRBV19 and TRBJ1-1, the CDR3 gives the full variable domain: DGGITQSPKYLFRKEGQNVTLSCEQNLNHDAMYWYRQDPGQGLRLIYYSQIVNDFQKGDIAEGYSVSREKKESFPLTVTSAQKNPTAFYLCASSMAGFDTEAFFGQGTRLTVV.

The V and J genes are TRBV6-4 and TRBJ1-6; D remains ambiguous. CDR1 is MRHNA, CDR2 SNTAGT, per germline. V was cut by 6 bases and J by 0 bases, with 3 bases left in between. This CDR3 is built from 13 residues. CDR3 sequence reads: CASRSSYNSPLHF. CDR3 nucleotide sequence: TGTGCCAGCAGGAGCTCCTATAATTCACCCCTCCACTTT.

This chain links TRBV7-9 with TRBJ1-1; 8 bases fit TRBD1. The CDR3 totals 13 residues. Germline lookup yields CDR1 SEHNR and CDR2 FQNEAQ (reference sequence). The V segment lost 7 bases and the J segment 5 bases; nucleotides outside the gene matches: 6. Here the CDR3 DNA reads TGTGCCAGCAACCAGGACAGGGTGACTGAAGCTTTCTTT. Translation: CASNQDRVTEAFF.

In this sample, this clone turned up once. The rearrangement links TRBV6-4 to TRBJ2-1; 12 bases match TRBD2. The CDR3 runs to 17 residues. V lost 4 bases to trimming and J lost 2 bases; unmatched junction nucleotides: 6. CDR1 MRHNA and CDR2 SNTAGT come from the germline V gene. The CDR3 here is CASSAFGLAGTYNEQFF. CDR3 bases: TGTGCCAGCAGTGCCTTCGGACTAGCGGGAACCTACAATGAGCAGTTCTTC.

This rearrangement joins TRBV11-2 to TRBJ2-3; D gene ambiguous. CDR1 is SGHAT and CDR2 is FQNNGV in the germline V gene. The germline V and J ends were trimmed by 1 base and 14 bases, with 13 bases remaining between them. This CDR3 has 12 residues. In DNA, the CDR3 is TGTGCCAGCAGCTTAGCGGTTCCCCGGAGGTATTTT. It specifies CASSLAVPRRYF. The variable domain in full, completed from reference TRBV11-2 and TRBJ2-3, reads EAGVAQSPRYKIIEKRQSVAFWCNPISGHATLYWYQQILGQGPKLLIQFQNNGVVDDSQLPKDRFSAERLKGVDSTLKIQPAKLEDSAVYLCASSLAVPRRYFGPGTRLTVL.

This rearrangement joins TRBV19 to TRBJ1-4; TRBD1 matches at 10 bases. The V gene's germline CDR1 is LNHDA and CDR2 SQIVND (reference sequence). V lost 5 bases to trimming and J lost 0 bases; unmatched junction nucleotides: 3. The CDR3 is made up of 16 amino acids. The CDR3 sequence: CASSRDRGATNEKLFF. CDR3 bases: TGTGCCAGTAGTCGGGACAGGGGAGCAACTAATGAAAAACTGTTTTTT.

The rearrangement joins TRBV6-5 to TRBJ2-1, with D possibly being TRBD2 (6 bases). Trimming left V 5 bases short and J 6 bases short, with 14 bases between. The germline CDR1 and CDR2 sequences are MNHEY and SVGAGI. This CDR3 is built from 14 residues. CDR3 sequence: CASSRPGLVNEQFF. The CDR3 coding sequence is TGTGCCAGCAGTAGACCGGGACTTGTCAATGAGCAGTTCTTC.

The chain has TRBV14 and TRBJ1-1; D is undetermined. Germline V CDR1 and CDR2: SGHDN, FVKESK. The CDR3 has 16 amino acids. The germline V and J ends were trimmed by 4 bases and 0 bases, with 15 bases remaining between them. The CDR3 coding sequence is TGTGCCAGCAGCCGAGACCTCGGGGTCTTGAACACTGAAGCTTTCTTT. This codes for CASSRDLGVLNTEAFF.